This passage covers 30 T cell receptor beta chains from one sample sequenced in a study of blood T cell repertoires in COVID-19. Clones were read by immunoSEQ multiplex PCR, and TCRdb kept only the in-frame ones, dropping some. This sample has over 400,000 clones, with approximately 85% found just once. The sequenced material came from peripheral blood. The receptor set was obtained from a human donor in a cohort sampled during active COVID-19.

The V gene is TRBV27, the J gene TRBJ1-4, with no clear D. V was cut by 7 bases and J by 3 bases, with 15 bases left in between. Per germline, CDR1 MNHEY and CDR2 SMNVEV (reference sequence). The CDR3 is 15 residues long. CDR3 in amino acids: CASTPSNGPNEKLFF. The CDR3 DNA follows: TGTGCCAGCACTCCATCAAATGGGCCTAATGAAAAACTGTTTTTT.

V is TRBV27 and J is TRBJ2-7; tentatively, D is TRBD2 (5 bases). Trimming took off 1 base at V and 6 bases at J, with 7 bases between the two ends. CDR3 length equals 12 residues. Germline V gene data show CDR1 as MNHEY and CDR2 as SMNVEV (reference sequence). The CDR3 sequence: CASSLFRGEQYF. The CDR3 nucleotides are TGTGCCAGCAGTTTATTCCGGGGCGAGCAGTACTTC.

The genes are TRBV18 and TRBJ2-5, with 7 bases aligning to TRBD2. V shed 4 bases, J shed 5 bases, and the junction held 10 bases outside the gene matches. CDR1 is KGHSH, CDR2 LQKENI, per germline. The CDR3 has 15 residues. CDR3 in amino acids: CASSLRGDDGETQYF. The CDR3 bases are TGTGCCAGCTCACTCCGGGGGGACGATGGGGAGACCCAGTACTTC.

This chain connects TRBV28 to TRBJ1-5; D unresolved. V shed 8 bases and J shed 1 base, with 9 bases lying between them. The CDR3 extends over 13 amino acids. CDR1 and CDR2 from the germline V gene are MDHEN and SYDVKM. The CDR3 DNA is TGTGCCAGCGCCGGTCCAAGCAATCAGCCCCAGCATTTT. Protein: CASAGPSNQPQHF.

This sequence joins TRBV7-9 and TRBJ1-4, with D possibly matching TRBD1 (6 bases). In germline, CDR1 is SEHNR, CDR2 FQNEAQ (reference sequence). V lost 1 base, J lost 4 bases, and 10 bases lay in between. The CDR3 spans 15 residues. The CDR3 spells CASSLEAQGNEKLFF. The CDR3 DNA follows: TGTGCCAGCAGCTTAGAGGCACAGGGTAATGAAAAACTGTTTTTT.

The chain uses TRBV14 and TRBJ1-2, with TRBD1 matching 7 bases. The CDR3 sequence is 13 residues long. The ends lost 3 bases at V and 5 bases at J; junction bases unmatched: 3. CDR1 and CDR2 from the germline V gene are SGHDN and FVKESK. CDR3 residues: CASSQGQYYGYTF. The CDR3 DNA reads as TGTGCCAGCAGCCAGGGACAGTATTATGGCTACACCTTC.

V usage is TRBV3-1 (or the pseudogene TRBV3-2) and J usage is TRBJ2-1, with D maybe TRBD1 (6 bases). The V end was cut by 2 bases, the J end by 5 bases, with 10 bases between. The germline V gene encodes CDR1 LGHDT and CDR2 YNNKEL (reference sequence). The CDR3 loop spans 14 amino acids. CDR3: CASSQPGHNNEQFF. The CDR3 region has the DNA TGTGCCAGCAGCCAACCGGGACACAACAATGAGCAGTTCTTC.

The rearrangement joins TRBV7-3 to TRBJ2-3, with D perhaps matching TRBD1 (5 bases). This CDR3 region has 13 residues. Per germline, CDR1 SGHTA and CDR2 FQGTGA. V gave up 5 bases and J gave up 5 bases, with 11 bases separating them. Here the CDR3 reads CASSVQGRDTQYF. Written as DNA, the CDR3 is TGTGCCAGCAGCGTGCAGGGTAGAGATACGCAGTATTTT.

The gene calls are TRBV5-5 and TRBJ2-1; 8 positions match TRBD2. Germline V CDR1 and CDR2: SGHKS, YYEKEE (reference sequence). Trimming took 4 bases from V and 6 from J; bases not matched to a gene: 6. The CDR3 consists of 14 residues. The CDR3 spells CASSQAGAFNEQFF. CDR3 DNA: TGTGCCAGCAGCCAAGCGGGAGCTTTCAATGAGCAGTTCTTC.

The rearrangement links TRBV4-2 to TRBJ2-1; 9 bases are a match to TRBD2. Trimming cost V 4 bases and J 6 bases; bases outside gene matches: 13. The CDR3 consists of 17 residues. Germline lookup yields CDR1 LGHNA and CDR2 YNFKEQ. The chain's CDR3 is CASSPRISGSNGNEQFF. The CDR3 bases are TGTGCCAGCAGCCCTCGAATTAGCGGGAGTAATGGCAATGAGCAGTTCTTC.

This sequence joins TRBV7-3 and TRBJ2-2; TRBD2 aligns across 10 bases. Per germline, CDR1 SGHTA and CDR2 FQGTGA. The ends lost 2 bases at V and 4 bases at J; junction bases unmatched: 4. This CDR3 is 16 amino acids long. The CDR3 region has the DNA TGTGCCAGCAGCTTAGATAGCGGGAGGTTCACCGGGGAGCTGTTTTTT. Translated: CASSLDSGRFTGELFF.

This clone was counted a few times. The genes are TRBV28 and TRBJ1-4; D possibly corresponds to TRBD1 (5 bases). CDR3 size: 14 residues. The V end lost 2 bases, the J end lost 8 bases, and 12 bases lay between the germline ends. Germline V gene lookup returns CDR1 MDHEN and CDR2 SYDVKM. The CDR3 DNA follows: TGTGCCAGCAGTTTAGTTCAGGAGGGGGAAAAACTGTTTTTT. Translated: CASSLVQEGEKLFF.

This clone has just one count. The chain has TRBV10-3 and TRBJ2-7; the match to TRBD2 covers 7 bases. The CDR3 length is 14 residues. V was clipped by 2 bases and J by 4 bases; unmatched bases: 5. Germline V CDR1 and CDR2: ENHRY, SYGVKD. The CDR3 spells CAISERSGKYEQYF. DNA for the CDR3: TGTGCCATCAGTGAGCGGAGCGGGAAGTACGAGCAGTACTTC.

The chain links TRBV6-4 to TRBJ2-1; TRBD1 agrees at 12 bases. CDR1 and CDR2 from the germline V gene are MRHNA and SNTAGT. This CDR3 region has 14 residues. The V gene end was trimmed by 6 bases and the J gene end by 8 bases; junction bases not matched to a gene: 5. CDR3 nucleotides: TGTGCCAGCAGCCGGGACAGGGGGCAGGATGAGCAGTTCTTC. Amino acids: CASSRDRGQDEQFF.

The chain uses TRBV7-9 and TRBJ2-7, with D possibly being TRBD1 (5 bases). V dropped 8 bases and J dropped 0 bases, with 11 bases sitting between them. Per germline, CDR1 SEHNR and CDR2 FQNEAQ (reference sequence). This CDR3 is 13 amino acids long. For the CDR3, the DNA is TGTGCCAGCCAGAGACAGACCTCCTACGAGCAGTACTTC. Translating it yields CASQRQTSYEQYF.

The DNA of the CDR3 is TGTGCCACCGGACAGTACGCGAACACCGGGGAGCTGTTTTTT. It translates to CATGQYANTGELFF. The rearrangement links TRBV15 to TRBJ2-2, with D perhaps matching TRBD1 (6 bases). Between the trimmed V and J ends, which lost 8 bases and 0 bases, there was a span of 10 bases. The germline V gene encodes CDR1 LNHNV and CDR2 YYDKDF (reference sequence). This CDR3 has 14 amino acids.

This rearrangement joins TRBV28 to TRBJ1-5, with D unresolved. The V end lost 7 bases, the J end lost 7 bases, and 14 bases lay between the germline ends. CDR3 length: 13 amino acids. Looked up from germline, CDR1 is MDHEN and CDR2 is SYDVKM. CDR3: CASNRRDGQPQHF. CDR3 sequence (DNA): TGTGCCAGCAACCGTCGGGATGGACAGCCCCAGCATTTT.

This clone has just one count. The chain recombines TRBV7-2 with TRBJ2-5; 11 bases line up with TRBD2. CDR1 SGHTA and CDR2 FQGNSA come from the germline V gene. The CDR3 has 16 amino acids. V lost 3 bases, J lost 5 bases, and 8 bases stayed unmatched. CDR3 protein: CASSFLIAGGGETQYF. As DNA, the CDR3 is TGTGCCAGCAGCTTCCTCATAGCGGGAGGGGGGGAGACCCAGTACTTC.

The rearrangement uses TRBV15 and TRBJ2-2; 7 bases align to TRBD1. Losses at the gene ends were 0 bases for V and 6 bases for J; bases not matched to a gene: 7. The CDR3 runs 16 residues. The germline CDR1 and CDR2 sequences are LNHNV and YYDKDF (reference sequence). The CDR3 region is CATSRDKRGLAGELFF. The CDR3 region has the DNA TGTGCCACCAGCAGAGATAAAAGGGGGCTAGCCGGGGAGCTGTTTTTT.

CDR3 sequence: CASSETGGRTEAFF. The CDR3 nucleotides are TGCGCCAGCAGTGAGACAGGGGGCCGTACTGAAGCTTTCTTT. The chain recombines TRBV10-1 with TRBJ1-1, with 9 bases lining up with TRBD1. V lost 2 bases and J lost 5; bases outside the gene matches: 3. Germline CDR1 is WNHNN and CDR2 is SYGVQD (reference sequence). The CDR3 runs to 14 residues.

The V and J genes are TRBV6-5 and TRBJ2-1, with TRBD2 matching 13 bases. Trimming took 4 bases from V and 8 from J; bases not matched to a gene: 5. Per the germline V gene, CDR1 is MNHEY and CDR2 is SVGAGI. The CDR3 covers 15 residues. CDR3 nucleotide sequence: TGTGCCAGCAGTTTAGGACTAGCGGGAGTGGATGAGCAGTTCTTC. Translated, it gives CASSLGLAGVDEQFF.

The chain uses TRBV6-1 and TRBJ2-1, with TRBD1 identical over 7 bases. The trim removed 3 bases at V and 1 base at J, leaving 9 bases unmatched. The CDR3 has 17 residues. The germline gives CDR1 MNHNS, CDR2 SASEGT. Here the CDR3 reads CASSDPAGGPSYNEQFF. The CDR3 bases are TGTGCCAGCAGTGATCCCGCAGGGGGTCCGTCCTACAATGAGCAGTTCTTC.

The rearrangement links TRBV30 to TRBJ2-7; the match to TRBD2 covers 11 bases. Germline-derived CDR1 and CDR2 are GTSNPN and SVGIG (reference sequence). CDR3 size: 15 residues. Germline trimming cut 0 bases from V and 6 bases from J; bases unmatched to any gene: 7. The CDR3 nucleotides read TGTGCCTGGAGTGTCAAGACTAGCGGGATTGGCGAGCAGTACTTC. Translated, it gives CAWSVKTSGIGEQYF.

The CDR3 DNA reads TGTGCCAGCAGCCACCGGGCTAGGAGGGCCGCCATATATTTT. It yields the protein CASSHRARRAAIYF. This chain uses TRBV11-2 with TRBJ1-3; D is unclear. In germline, CDR1 is SGHAT, CDR2 FQNNGV. Trimming shortened V by 5 bases and J by 11 bases, and 19 bases separated the two germline ends. This CDR3 contains 14 residues.

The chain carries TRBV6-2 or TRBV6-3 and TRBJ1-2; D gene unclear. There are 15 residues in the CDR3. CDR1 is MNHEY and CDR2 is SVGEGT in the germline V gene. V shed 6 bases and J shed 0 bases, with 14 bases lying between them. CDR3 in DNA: TGTGCCAGCAGCTCTTCAGAACGGGCTAACTATGGCTACACCTTC. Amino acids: CASSSSERANYGYTF.

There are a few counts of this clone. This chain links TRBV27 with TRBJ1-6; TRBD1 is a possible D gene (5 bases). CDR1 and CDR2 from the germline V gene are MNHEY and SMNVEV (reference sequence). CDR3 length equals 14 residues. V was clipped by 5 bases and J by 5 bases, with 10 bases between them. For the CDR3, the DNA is TGTGCCAGCAGTCTCGACAGAAATAATTCACCCCTCCACTTT. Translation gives CASSLDRNNSPLHF.

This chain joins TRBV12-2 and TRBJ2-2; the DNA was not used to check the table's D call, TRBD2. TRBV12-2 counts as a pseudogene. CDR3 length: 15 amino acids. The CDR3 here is CASRHVAGVFGELFF. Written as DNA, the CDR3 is TGTGCAAGTCGCCACGTAGCGGGAGTGTTCGGGGAGCTGTTTTTT.

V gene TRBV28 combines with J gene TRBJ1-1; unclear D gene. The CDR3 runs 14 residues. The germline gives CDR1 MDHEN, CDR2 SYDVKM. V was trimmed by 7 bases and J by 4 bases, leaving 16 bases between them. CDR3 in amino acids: CASNLMDSLTEAFF. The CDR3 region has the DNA TGTGCCAGCAACCTAATGGACTCCCTCACTGAAGCTTTCTTT.

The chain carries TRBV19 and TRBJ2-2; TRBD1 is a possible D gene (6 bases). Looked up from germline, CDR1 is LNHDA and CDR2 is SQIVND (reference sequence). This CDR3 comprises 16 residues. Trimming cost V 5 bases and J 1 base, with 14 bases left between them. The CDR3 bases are TGTGCCAGTAGTCTACGCGGACAGTTGAACACCGGGGAGCTGTTTTTT. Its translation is CASSLRGQLNTGELFF.

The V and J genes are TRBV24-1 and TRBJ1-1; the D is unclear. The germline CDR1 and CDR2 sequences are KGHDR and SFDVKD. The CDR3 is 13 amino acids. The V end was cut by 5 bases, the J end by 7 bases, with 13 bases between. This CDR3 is CATSAITGDEAFF. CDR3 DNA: TGTGCCACCAGTGCCATCACGGGTGATGAAGCTTTCTTT.